This TCR beta chain appears in the sequencing data of a study of blood T cells in healthy people across ages. Findings and caveats of the study: Significant beta diversity loss was already apparent by age about 42, declining roughly linearly. Among long-lived donors, naive CD4+ cells were more numerous and diversity higher than in aged donors. Investigators viewed diversity estimates from one million T cells as underestimates, the study reported.

A second PCR, run for roughly 6 to 11 cycles, used a sample-barcoded 5' primer plus a J-beta primer mix. All samples gave at least 2.5 million CDR3-containing paired-end reads. In TCRdb, the 5' RACE reads were re-called with MiXCR into one record per CDR3 protein. The sample contains over 1,500,000 distinct CDR3 sequences, about 39% of which appear only once. This clonotype was counted a few times. Its antigen is undetermined. Looked up from germline, CDR1 is SGHTA and CDR2 is FQGNSA. The trim removed 5 bases at V and 9 bases at J, leaving 15 bases unmatched. This CDR3 is built from 17 residues. This clonotype was sampled from a human donor in good health. J is TRBJ2-1 and V is TRBV7-2; the match to TRBD2 covers 11 bases. The sequenced material came from blood. The CDR3 protein is CASSPPLRLAGITEQFF. The CDR3 DNA sequence: TGTGCCAGCAGCCCCCCCCTGCGACTAGCGGGGATAACTGAGCAGTTCTTC.